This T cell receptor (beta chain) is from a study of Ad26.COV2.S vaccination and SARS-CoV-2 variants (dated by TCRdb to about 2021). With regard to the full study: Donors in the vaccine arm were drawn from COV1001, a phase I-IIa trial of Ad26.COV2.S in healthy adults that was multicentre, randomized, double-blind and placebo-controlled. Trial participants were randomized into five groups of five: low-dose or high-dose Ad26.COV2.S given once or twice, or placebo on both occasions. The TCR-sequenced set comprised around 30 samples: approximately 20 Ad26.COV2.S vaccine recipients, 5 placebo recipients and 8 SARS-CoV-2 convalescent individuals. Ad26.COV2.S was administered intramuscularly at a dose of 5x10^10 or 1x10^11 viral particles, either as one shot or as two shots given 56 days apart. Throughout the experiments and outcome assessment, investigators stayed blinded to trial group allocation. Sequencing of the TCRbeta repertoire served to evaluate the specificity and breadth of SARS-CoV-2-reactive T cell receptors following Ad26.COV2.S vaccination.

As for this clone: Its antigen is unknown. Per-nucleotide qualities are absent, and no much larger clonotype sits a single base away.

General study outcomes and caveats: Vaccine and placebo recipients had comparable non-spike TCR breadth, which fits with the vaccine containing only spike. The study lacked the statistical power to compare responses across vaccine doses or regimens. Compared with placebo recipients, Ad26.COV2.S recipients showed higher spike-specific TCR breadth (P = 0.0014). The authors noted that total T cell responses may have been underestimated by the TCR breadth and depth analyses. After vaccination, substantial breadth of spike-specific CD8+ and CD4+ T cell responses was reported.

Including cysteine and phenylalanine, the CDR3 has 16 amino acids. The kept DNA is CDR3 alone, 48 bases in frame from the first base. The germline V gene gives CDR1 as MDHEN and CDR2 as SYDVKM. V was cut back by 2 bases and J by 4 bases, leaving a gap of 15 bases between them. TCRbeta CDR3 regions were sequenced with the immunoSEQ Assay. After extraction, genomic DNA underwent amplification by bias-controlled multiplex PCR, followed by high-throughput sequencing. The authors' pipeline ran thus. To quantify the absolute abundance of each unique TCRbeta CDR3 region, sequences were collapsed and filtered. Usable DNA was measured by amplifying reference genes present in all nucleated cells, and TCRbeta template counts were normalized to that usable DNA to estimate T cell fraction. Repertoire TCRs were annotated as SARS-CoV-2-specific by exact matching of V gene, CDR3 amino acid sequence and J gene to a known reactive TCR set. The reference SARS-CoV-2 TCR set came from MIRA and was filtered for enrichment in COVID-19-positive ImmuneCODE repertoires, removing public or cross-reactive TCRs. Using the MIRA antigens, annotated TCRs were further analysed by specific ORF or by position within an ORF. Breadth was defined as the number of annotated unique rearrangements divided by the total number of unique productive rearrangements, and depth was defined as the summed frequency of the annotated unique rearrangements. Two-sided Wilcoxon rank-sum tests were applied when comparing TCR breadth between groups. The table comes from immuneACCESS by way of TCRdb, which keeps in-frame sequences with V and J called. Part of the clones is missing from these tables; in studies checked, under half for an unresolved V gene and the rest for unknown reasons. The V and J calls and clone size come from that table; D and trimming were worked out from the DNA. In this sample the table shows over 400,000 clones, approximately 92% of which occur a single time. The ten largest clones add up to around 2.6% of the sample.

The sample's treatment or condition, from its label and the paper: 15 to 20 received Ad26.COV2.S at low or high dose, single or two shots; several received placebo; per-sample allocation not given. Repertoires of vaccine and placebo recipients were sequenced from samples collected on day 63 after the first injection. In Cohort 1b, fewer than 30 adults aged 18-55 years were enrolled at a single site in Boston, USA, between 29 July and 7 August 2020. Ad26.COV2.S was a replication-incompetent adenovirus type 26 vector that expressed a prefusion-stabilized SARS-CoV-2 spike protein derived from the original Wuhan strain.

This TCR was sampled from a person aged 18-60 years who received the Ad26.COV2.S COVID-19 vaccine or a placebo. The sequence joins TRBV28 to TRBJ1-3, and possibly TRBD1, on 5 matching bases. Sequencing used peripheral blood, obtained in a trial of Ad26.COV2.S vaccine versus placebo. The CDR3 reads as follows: CASSLGEGFDGNTIYF. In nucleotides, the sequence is TGTGCCAGCAGTTTAGGGGAGGGGTTCGACGGAAACACCATATATTTT. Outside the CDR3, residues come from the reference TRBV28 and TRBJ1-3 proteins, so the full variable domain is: DVKVTQSSRYLVKRTGEKVFLECVQDMDHENMFWYRQDPGLGLRLIYFSYDVKMKEKGDIPEGYSVSREKKERFSLILESASTNQTSMYLCASSLGEGFDGNTIYFGEGSWLTVV.